Sequencing of this TCR beta chain was carried out in a study of blood T cell repertoires in COVID-19. Across the whole study: Donors in the United States, Italy and Spain gave samples during acute or convalescent COVID-19. In each case, the material was cDNA or gDNA derived from T cells, B-cell-depleted T cells, or PBMCs.

The authors' processing: Nucleated cell counts were estimated from reference gene primer amplification. Method: immunoSEQ multiplex PCR; TCRdb's copy keeps in-frame clones and lacks some. From that table come the V and J calls and clone size; the DNA was used to work out D and trimming. Here the sample spans 280,000 or so clones, around 90% being singletons. Germline-derived CDR1 and CDR2 are KGHSH and LQKENI. The CDR3 is made up of 13 amino acids. V was pared by 3 bases and J by 3 bases, with 1 base of the junction left unmatched. The gene calls are TRBV18 and TRBJ2-5; 7 bases agree with TRBD2. The sample taken for sequencing was peripheral blood. The source is a man aged 18 to 29 with active or convalescent COVID-19. CDR3 bases: TGTGCCAGCTCACCTGGACTAGAAGAGACCCAGTACTTC. Its translation is CASSPGLEETQYF.